This T cell receptor (beta chain) stems from a study of T cell responses to AZD1222 COVID-19 vaccine. Germline assignment: CDR1 SEHNR and CDR2 FQNEAQ (reference sequence). This CDR3 has 15 amino acids. V was trimmed by 3 bases and J by 10 bases, leaving 16 bases between them. Some clones are missing from TCRdb's copy, which holds only in-frame ones; the method was immunoSEQ multiplex PCR. The table has 190,000 or so clones, approximately 90% seen once. Points on this clone: Its antigen is still unknown.

General study points: With two AZD1222 doses given, Spike-specific TCR breadth and depth both rose. There were mostly white British donors and more females than males, and clonal diversity was possibly underestimated. At baseline, seropositivity was found in only a handful of AZD1222 recipients.

V is TRBV7-9 and J is TRBJ1-6, with D possibly being TRBD1 (5 bases). The sample here was peripheral blood, taken 28 days after the second AZD1222 dose. The source is an adult who received the AZD1222 COVID-19 vaccine. CDR3 sequence (DNA): TGTGCCAGCAGCTTCTCCGGGGCCCAAGGGTCACCCCTCCACTTT. Protein: CASSFSGAQGSPLHF. The whole variable domain, filled in from reference TRBV7-9 and TRBJ1-6, reads DTGVSQNPRHKITKRGQNVTFRCDPISEHNRLYWYRQTLGQGPEFLTYFQNEAQLEKSRLLSDRFSAERPKGSFSTLEIQRTEQGDSAMYLCASSFSGAQGSPLHFGNGTRLTVT.